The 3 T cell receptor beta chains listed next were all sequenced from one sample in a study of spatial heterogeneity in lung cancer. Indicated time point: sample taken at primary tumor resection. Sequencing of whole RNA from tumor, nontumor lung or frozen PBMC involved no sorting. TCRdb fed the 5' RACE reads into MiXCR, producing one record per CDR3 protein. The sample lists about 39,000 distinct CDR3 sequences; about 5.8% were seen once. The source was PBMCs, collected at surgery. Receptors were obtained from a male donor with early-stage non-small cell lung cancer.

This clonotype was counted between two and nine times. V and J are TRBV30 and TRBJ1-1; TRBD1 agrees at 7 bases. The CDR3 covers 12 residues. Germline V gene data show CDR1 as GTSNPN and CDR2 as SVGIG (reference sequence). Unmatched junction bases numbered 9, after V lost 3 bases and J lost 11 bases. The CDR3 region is CAWRARQGKAFF. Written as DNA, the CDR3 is TGTGCCTGGAGAGCCCGACAGGGAAAGGCTTTCTTT. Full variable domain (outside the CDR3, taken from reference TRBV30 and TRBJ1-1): SQTIHQWPATLVQPVGSPLSLECTVEGTSNPNLYWYRQAAGRGLQLLFYSVGIGQISSEVPQNLSASRPQDRQFILSSKKLLLSDSGFYLCAWRARQGKAFFGQGTRLTVV.

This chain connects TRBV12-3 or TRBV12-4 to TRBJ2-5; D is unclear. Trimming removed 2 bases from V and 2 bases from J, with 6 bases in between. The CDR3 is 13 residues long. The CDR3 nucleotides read TGTGCCAGCAGTTTATTCCCACAAGAGACCCAGTACTTC. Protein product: CASSLFPQETQYF.

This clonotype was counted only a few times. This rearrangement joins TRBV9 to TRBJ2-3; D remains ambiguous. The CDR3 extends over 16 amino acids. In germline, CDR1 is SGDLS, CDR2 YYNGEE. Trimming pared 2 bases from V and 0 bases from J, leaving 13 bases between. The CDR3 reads CASSVADLSSTDTQYF. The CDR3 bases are TGTGCCAGCAGCGTGGCGGACCTATCTAGCACAGATACGCAGTATTTT.